These 5 T cell receptor beta chains were all obtained from the same sample, sequenced in a study of blood T cell repertoires in COVID-19. Method: immunoSEQ multiplex PCR; TCRdb's copy keeps in-frame clones and lacks some. The data hold 70,000 to 90,000 clones, with roughly 86% observed a single time. The sample comprised peripheral blood. The source is a man over 45 with acute or convalescent COVID-19.

The chain links TRBV10-3 to TRBJ2-2; 9 bases fit TRBD2. Germline V gene sequence: CDR1 ENHRY, CDR2 SYGVKD. The CDR3 is 15 amino acids. J gave up 4 bases and V 4 bases, and 4 bases lay outside the gene matches. In nucleotides, the CDR3 is TGTGCCATCAGTGTTGGGACTAGCAGCACCGGGGAGCTGTTTTTT. This gives the protein CAISVGTSSTGELFF.

The V and J genes are TRBV3-1 (or the pseudogene TRBV3-2) and TRBJ1-1, with D uncertain. The CDR3 extends over 12 amino acids. Trimming shortened V by 1 base and J by 5 bases, and 5 bases separated the two germline ends. Germline CDR1 reads LGHDT; CDR2 reads YNNKEL (reference sequence). The CDR3 DNA is TGTGCCAGCAGCCAAGTGGAGACTGAAGCTTTCTTT. Translated: CASSQVETEAFF.

The rearrangement joins TRBV19 to TRBJ2-6; TRBD1 might be the D (5 bases). The CDR3 consists of 15 residues. From germline, CDR1 is LNHDA and CDR2 SQIVND (reference sequence). Trimming stripped 7 bases from V and 4 bases from J, with 14 bases between. In DNA form, the CDR3 reads TGTGCCAGTACCTCCTTAGGGGCCGGGGCCAACGTCCTGACTTTC. Amino acid sequence: CASTSLGAGANVLTF.

The sample holds a few counts of this clone. V is TRBV6-4 and J is TRBJ2-1, with TRBD2 matching 11 bases. The CDR3 extends over 15 amino acids. The V gene's germline CDR1 is MRHNA and CDR2 SNTAGT. The junction had 5 bases not matched to a gene; V was cut back by 2 bases and J by 8 bases. Here the CDR3 reads CASSDSSGGADEQFF. CDR3 sequence (DNA): TGTGCCAGCAGTGACAGTAGCGGGGGGGCGGATGAGCAGTTCTTC.

This chain joins TRBV7-3 and TRBJ1-5; 9 nucleotides agree with TRBD1. V lost 5 bases, J lost 6 bases, and 5 bases stayed unmatched. Looked up from germline, CDR1 is SGHTA and CDR2 is FQGTGA. CDR3 length: 14 residues. In DNA form, the CDR3 reads TGTGCCAGCAGCCCGGGACAGGGCGGTCAGCCCCAGCATTTT. Amino acid sequence: CASSPGQGGQPQHF.